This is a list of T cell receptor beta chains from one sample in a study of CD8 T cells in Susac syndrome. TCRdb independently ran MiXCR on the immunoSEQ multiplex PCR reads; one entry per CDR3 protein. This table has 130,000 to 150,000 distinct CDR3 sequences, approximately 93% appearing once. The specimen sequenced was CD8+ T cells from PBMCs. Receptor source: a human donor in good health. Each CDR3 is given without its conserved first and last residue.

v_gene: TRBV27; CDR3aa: ASGTGNILYT
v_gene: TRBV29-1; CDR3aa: SGFLADSYEQY
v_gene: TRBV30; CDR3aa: AWYGTVGDEQF
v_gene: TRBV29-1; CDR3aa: SVEGEQGLSYEQY
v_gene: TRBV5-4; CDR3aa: ASSPRNTDTQY
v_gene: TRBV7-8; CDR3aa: ASSPQTGPNEKLF
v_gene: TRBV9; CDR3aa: ASSTWTGEGYT
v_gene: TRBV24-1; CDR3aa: ATSDQVVDTQY
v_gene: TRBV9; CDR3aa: ASSSSGEDHQPQH
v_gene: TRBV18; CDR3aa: ASSPGLAGGRETQY
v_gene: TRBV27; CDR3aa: ASSHGVDTQY
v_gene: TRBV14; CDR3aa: ASSQGVAYT
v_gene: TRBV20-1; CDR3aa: SARHGTGLHIFYQPQH
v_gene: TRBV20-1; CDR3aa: SARNRGLPSNEQF